The 30 T cell receptor beta chains given below trace back to one sample, sequenced in a study of monozygotic twins with inflammatory bowel disease. TCRdb processed the 5' RACE reads again and assigns one entry to each CDR3 protein, with no DNA. In all, the sample yields some 440,000 distinct CDR3 sequences. Sequencing was performed on blood. The source of these receptors is a human donor with ulcerative colitis or Crohn's disease, or a healthy co-twin of an affected twin (not recorded which).

The V call is TRBV27, the J call TRBJ1-6; TCRdb's D gene call, TRBD1, goes unchecked for lack of DNA. Germline V lookup: CDR1 MNHEY, CDR2 SMNVEV (reference sequence). The CDR3 extends over 15 amino acids. CDR3: CASSLVDRESVPLHF.

The chain employs TRBV7-6 and TRBJ2-1; the D call of TRBD1 rests on TCRdb alone, since no DNA is present to check it. The CDR3 consists of 16 residues. Germline CDR1 reads SGHVS; CDR2 reads FNYEAQ. The CDR3 loop is CASSLTTDGAHNEQFF.

This sequence joins TRBV7-2 and TRBJ2-3; no DNA is available, so the TRBD1 call from TCRdb remains unchecked. This CDR3 comprises 16 residues. The germline CDR1 and CDR2 sequences are SGHTA and FQGNSA. The CDR3 protein is CASSLRTVISTDTQYF.

The rearrangement uses TRBV27 and TRBJ2-2. Per the germline V gene, CDR1 is MNHEY and CDR2 is SMNVEV (reference sequence). The CDR3 runs to 15 residues. The CDR3 reads CASTRVSFQPGELFF.

This chain links TRBV7-9 with TRBJ2-3. This CDR3 comprises 13 residues. Germline V gene lookup returns CDR1 SEHNR and CDR2 FQNEAQ (reference sequence). The CDR3 here is CAILPTSADTQYF.

This chain joins TRBV5-1 and TRBJ1-1; TCRdb designates TRBD1, a call that cannot be tested without DNA. Looked up from germline, CDR1 is SGHRS and CDR2 is YFSETQ. This CDR3 is 15 amino acids long. The chain's CDR3 is CASSFRDRGNTEAFF.

This sequence joins TRBV20-1 and TRBJ2-5; TCRdb selects TRBD2, and the lack of DNA leaves this call unchecked. The CDR3 sequence is 14 residues long. Germline values: CDR1 DFQATT, CDR2 SNEGSKA (reference sequence). CDR3 sequence: CSASSRASGETQYF.

This chain uses TRBV7-2 with TRBJ2-2; TCRdb calls TRBD1, which cannot be checked without DNA. This CDR3 has 15 residues. Germline assignment: CDR1 SGHTA and CDR2 FQGNSA. This chain's CDR3 is CASSPIVGVTGELFF.

The chain is built from TRBV6-2 or TRBV6-3 and TRBJ2-6. Germline V gene data show CDR1 as MNHEY and CDR2 as SVGEGT. This CDR3 has 14 residues. The CDR3 sequence: CASSYSSGANVLTF.

This rearrangement joins TRBV5-1 to TRBJ2-3; TCRdb's D call of TRBD2 is untestable without DNA. The CDR3 length is 17 residues. The germline V gene has CDR1 SGHRS and CDR2 YFSETQ. The CDR3 here is CASSLAPGLEGTDTQYF.

V gene TRBV5-4 combines with J gene TRBJ2-3; the TCRdb D gene call, TRBD1, has no DNA to confirm it. Germline V gene sequence: CDR1 SGHNT, CDR2 YYREEE (reference sequence). This CDR3 contains 15 residues. CDR3: CASSGPGPMGDTQYF.

The V and J genes are TRBV7-2 and TRBJ1-5; checking the TCRdb D call of TRBD1 is not possible without DNA. Germline assignment: CDR1 SGHTA and CDR2 FQGNSA. CDR3 size: 16 residues. CDR3: CASSLEWGVSNQPQHF. The variable domain in full, completed from reference TRBV7-2 and TRBJ1-5, reads GAGVSQSPSNKVTEKGKDVELRCDPISGHTALYWYRQSLGQGLEFLIYFQGNSAPDKSGLPSDRFSAERTGGSVSTLTIQRTQQEDSAVYLCASSLEWGVSNQPQHFGDGTRLSIL.

The rearrangement joins TRBV7-2 to TRBJ2-7; TCRdb's assignment of TRBD1 cannot be checked, as there is no DNA. The CDR3 has 14 amino acids. Germline CDR1 and CDR2: SGHTA and FQGNSA. CDR3 sequence: CASGSDRGSYEQYF.

The chain joins TRBV15 to TRBJ2-5. Germline V CDR1 and CDR2: LNHNV, YYDKDF (reference sequence). The CDR3 loop spans 16 amino acids. This chain's CDR3 is CATSRDRMKVQETQYF.

J is TRBJ2-1 and V is TRBV5-1; TCRdb lists TRBD2, though no DNA is available to test this call. Per germline, CDR1 SGHRS and CDR2 YFSETQ. This CDR3 contains 15 residues. The CDR3 region is CASTQAGGSYNEQFF.

This chain uses TRBV9 with TRBJ1-2; TCRdb returns TRBD1, unconfirmable since there is no DNA. The V gene's germline CDR1 is SGDLS and CDR2 YYNGEE. This CDR3 contains 13 residues. The CDR3: CASGQGASYGYTF.

This chain joins TRBV5-6 and TRBJ2-7; TCRdb's assignment of TRBD1 cannot be checked, as there is no DNA. The CDR3 consists of 13 residues. CDR1 and CDR2 (germline): SGHDT, YYEEEE. The CDR3 protein is CASGLRQGYEQYF.

The chain has TRBV12-3 or TRBV12-4 and TRBJ2-7; TCRdb's D gene call, TRBD1, goes unchecked for lack of DNA. The CDR3 is 13 amino acids. The chain's CDR3 is CASSPGQVYEQYF.

V is TRBV20-1 and J is TRBJ2-1; the D gene TCRdb calls, TRBD2, cannot be checked with no DNA. CDR1 DFQATT and CDR2 SNEGSKA come from the germline V gene (reference sequence). The CDR3 is 15 residues long. CDR3 residues: CSATGLAGVNNEQFF.

This chain links TRBV14 with TRBJ2-1; the TRBD1 assignment by TCRdb is unverifiable without DNA. The CDR3 contains 14 residues. In germline, CDR1 is SGHDN, CDR2 FVKESK. The CDR3 reads CASSQERAYNEQFF.

The chain links TRBV5-6 to TRBJ2-4; lacking DNA, the TRBD1 call made by TCRdb goes unchecked. Germline V gives CDR1 SGHDT, CDR2 YYEEEE. This CDR3 spans 14 amino acids. The CDR3 sequence is CASSYGTGGNIQYF.

The V gene is TRBV5-1, the J gene TRBJ2-1; the D call of TRBD1 rests on TCRdb alone, since no DNA is present to check it. CDR3 length equals 15 residues. CDR1 is SGHRS and CDR2 is YFSETQ in the germline V gene. CDR3: CASSLESGGNNEQFF.

The rearrangement joins TRBV7-3 to TRBJ2-3; TCRdb calls TRBD1, which cannot be checked without DNA. This CDR3 contains 14 residues. CDR1 SGHTA and CDR2 FQGTGA come from the germline V gene. The CDR3 loop reads CASSFQTGTDTQYF.

This chain joins TRBV19 and TRBJ1-5. The CDR3 extends over 15 amino acids. The germline CDR1 and CDR2 sequences are LNHDA and SQIVND (reference sequence). Here the CDR3 reads CASGVGGGFGQPQHF.

The chain is built from TRBV19 and TRBJ2-2; the TCRdb D gene call, TRBD1, has no DNA to confirm it. The CDR3 sequence is 15 residues long. Germline V gene data show CDR1 as LNHDA and CDR2 as SQIVND (reference sequence). The CDR3 spells CASRDQGAGTGELFF.

CDR3 in amino acids: CASVEGLAGGDTQYF. The V call is TRBV12-3 or TRBV12-4, the J call TRBJ2-3; the TRBD2 assignment by TCRdb is unverifiable without DNA. The CDR3 loop spans 15 amino acids.

This chain connects TRBV7-4 to TRBJ2-1; the TCRdb call, TRBD2, lacks DNA for checking. Germline values: CDR1 SGHVT, CDR2 SQSDAQ. This CDR3 comprises 17 residues. This CDR3 is CASLLGGGQGVDNEQFF.

The gene calls are TRBV30 and TRBJ2-3. The CDR3 extends over 12 amino acids. Germline V gene data show CDR1 as GTSNPN and CDR2 as SVGIG (reference sequence). CDR3 loop: CAWTKDTDTQYF. The variable domain in full, with the rest retrieved from reference TRBV30 and TRBJ2-3, is SQTIHQWPATLVQPVGSPLSLECTVEGTSNPNLYWYRQAAGRGLQLLFYSVGIGQISSEVPQNLSASRPQDRQFILSSKKLLLSDSGFYLCAWTKDTDTQYFGPGTRLTVL.

The chain employs TRBV30 and TRBJ1-6. Germline CDR1 is GTSNPN and CDR2 is SVGIG (reference sequence). The CDR3 extends over 12 amino acids. The CDR3 sequence: CAWRVYNSPLHF.

V gene TRBV2 combines with J gene TRBJ1-6; TCRdb returns TRBD1, unconfirmable since there is no DNA. Germline V gene lookup returns CDR1 SNHLY and CDR2 FYNNEI. The CDR3 has 15 amino acids. The CDR3 reads CASRGEQRYNSPLHF.